Listed below are T cell receptor beta chains from one sample, sequenced in a study of cytomegalovirus exposure and HLA in healthy donors. Assay: immunoSEQ multiplex PCR; the TCRdb copy retains only in-frame clones and omits some. The sample has about 200,000 clones, around 78% seen once. Material for sequencing was PBMCs. All receptors derive from a woman between 18 and 29 years old in good health and CMV-seronegative. CDR3s include the opening cysteine and the closing phenylalanine or tryptophan. The D gene is left open where the match is weak. Size tells how often a clone was seen (once, few, many) or the class of an expanded clone, and some rows leave it out.

>NA|TRBD1|TRBJ2-7|TRBV10-3
CAIRRTGGATYSYEQYF
TGTGCCATCAGGAGGACAGGGGGCGCGACGTACTCCTACGAGCAGTACTTC
>NA|NA|TRBJ1-1|TRBV27
CASSLSGEDTEAFF
TGTGCCAGCAGTTTGAGCGGGGAGGACACTGAAGCTTTCTTT
>NA|NA|TRBJ2-4|TRBV15
CATSGEGSGYIQYF
TGTGCCACCAGCGGGGAAGGGAGTGGGTACATTCAGTACTTC
>NA|NA|TRBJ2-3|TRBV5-1
CASSSYRGTDTQYF
TGCGCCAGCAGCAGCTATAGAGGCACAGATACGCAGTATTTT
>NA|NA|TRBJ2-3|TRBV5-1
CASSLALFSTFTDTQYF
TGCGCCAGCAGCTTGGCCCTTTTTAGCACATTCACAGATACGCAGTATTTT
>once|TRBD1|TRBJ2-7|TRBV18
CASSRDRGKYEQYF
TGTGCCAGCTCACGGGACAGGGGGAAATACGAGCAGTACTTC
>few|TRBD1|TRBJ2-2|TRBV6-5
CASSRDRANTGELFF
TGTGCCAGCAGTCGGGACAGAGCGAACACCGGGGAGCTGTTTTTT
>NA|NA|TRBJ2-2|TRBV2
CASSERGPGTGELFF
TGTGCCAGCAGTGAAAGAGGGCCGGGCACCGGGGAGCTGTTTTTT
>NA|NA|TRBJ1-1|TRBV29-1
CSVGQAPNTEAFF
TGCAGCGTTGGGCAGGCCCCGAACACTGAAGCTTTCTTT
>NA|TRBD2|TRBJ2-1|TRBV2
CASSVGSGSYEQFF
TGTGCCAGCAGTGTTGGTAGCGGGAGTTATGAGCAGTTCTTC
>NA|TRBD1|TRBJ2-7|TRBV18
CASSPVPGQGTEQYF
TGTGCCAGCTCACCAGTTCCGGGACAGGGGACCGAGCAGTACTTC
>once|TRBD1|TRBJ1-2|TRBV28
CASSPWGQGKGGYTF
TGTGCCAGCAGTCCCTGGGGACAGGGAAAGGGTGGCTACACCTTC
>NA|NA|TRBJ2-1|TRBV28
CASSPSSGSSYNEQFF
TGTGCCAGCAGCCCCAGTAGCGGAAGCTCCTACAATGAGCAGTTCTTC
>NA|NA|TRBJ1-2|TRBV4-1
CASSQGYGGTNYGYTF
TGCGCCAGCAGCCAAGGCTATGGCGGGACCAACTATGGCTACACCTTC
>NA|NA|TRBJ2-1|TRBV2
CASQGGTEQFF
TGTGCCAGCCAGGGGGGGACTGAGCAGTTCTTC
>once|TRBD1|TRBJ1-2|TRBV7-8
CASSPDNRGLNYGYTF
TGTGCCAGCAGCCCCGATAACAGGGGGCTGAACTATGGCTACACCTTC
>NA|TRBD1|TRBJ1-5|TRBV27
CASSLFYRGQPQHF
TGTGCCAGCAGTCTTTTCTACAGGGGCCAGCCCCAGCATTTT
>NA|NA|TRBJ1-5|TRBV6-1
CASRVGNQPQHF
TGTGCCAGCAGGGTTGGCAATCAGCCCCAGCATTTT
>NA|NA|TRBJ2-7|TRBV14
CATGVGGAQTEQYF
TGTGCCACAGGGGTTGGAGGGGCCCAGACCGAGCAGTACTTC
>NA|NA|TRBJ1-2|TRBV6-1
CASSVGRHPNYGYTF
TGTGCCAGCAGTGTGGGGAGGCACCCTAACTATGGCTACACCTTC
>NA|NA|TRBJ2-7|TRBV19
CASRYGTLLGEQYF
TGTGCCAGTAGGTATGGGACTCTCCTGGGTGAGCAGTACTTC
>NA|NA|TRBJ2-7|TRBV28
CASSRPGQISYEQYF
TGTGCCAGCAGCCGCCCCGGACAGATCTCCTACGAGCAGTACTTC
>NA|NA|TRBJ2-7|TRBV2
CASSDDSSQDYEQYF
TGTGCCAGCAGTGATGACAGCTCCCAGGACTACGAGCAGTACTTC
>once|NA|TRBJ2-3|TRBV18
CASSQLRDTQYF
TGTGCCAGCTCACAATTACGGGATACGCAGTATTTT
>once|NA|TRBJ1-6|TRBV27
CASRTRALYNSPLHF
TGTGCCAGCAGAACCAGGGCACTCTATAATTCACCCCTCCACTTT
>NA|NA|TRBJ2-7|TRBV7-9
CASSLDPSSHEQYF
TGTGCCAGCAGCCTAGACCCTAGCTCCCACGAGCAGTACTTC
>NA|NA|TRBJ2-5|TRBV5-6
CASSLPAHSSTQYF
TGTGCCAGCAGCTTGCCGGCACACTCATCGACCCAGTACTTC
>once|NA|TRBJ2-1|TRBV27
CASSLDAGSYNEQFF
TGTGCCAGCAGTTTGGACGCAGGGAGCTACAATGAGCAGTTCTTC
>NA|NA|TRBJ2-2|TRBV2
CACAQGGVGPGELFF
TGTGCCTGTGCCCAAGGGGGGGTAGGTCCCGGGGAGCTGTTTTTT
>many|NA|TRBJ2-7|TRBV6-1
CASSEAIQYEQYF
TGTGCCAGCAGTGAGGCTATTCAATACGAGCAGTACTTC
>NA|NA|TRBJ2-3|TRBV7-3
CASSFSGAADTQYF
TGTGCCAGCAGCTTCTCCGGGGCGGCAGATACGCAGTATTTT
>NA|NA|TRBJ2-5|TRBV2
CASSEQLAQETQYF
TGTGCCAGCAGTGAACAATTAGCTCAAGAGACCCAGTACTTC
>NA|TRBD1|TRBJ2-2|TRBV9
CASSDRQGSTSSTGELFF
TGTGCCAGCAGCGATCGACAGGGGTCGACTTCGAGCACCGGGGAGCTGTTTTTT
>NA|NA|TRBJ1-2|TRBV6-6
CASRTNYGYTF
TGTGCCAGCAGAACTAACTATGGCTACACCTTC
>few|NA|TRBJ2-2|TRBV9
CASSVGRVDTGELFF
TGTGCCAGCAGCGTAGGGAGGGTCGACACCGGGGAGCTGTTTTTT
>NA|TRBD2|TRBJ2-3|TRBV5-1
CASRGTSGSTQYF
TGCGCCAGCAGGGGGACTAGCGGCTCTACGCAGTATTTT
>NA|NA|TRBJ1-3|TRBV2
CASSVLPPSSGNTIYF
TGTGCCAGCAGTGTACTACCGCCGAGCTCTGGAAACACCATATATTTT
>NA|NA|TRBJ1-6|TRBV4-2
CASSQEAASPLHF
TGTGCCAGCAGCCAAGAAGCAGCCTCACCCCTCCACTTT
>NA|TRBD1|TRBJ1-2|TRBV6-5
CASSGSTGTGYGYTF
TGTGCCAGCAGTGGAAGCACAGGGACAGGCTATGGCTACACCTTC
>NA|NA|TRBJ2-1|TRBV5-1
CASSLGGDEKQFF
TGCGCCAGCAGCTTGGGAGGTGATGAGAAGCAGTTCTTC
>few|NA|TRBJ2-2|TRBV5-4
CASSSVVNHLGTGELFF
TGTGCCAGCAGCTCCGTAGTAAACCACTTGGGGACCGGGGAGCTGTTTTTT
>NA|NA|TRBJ1-1|TRBV30
CAWSRESGNTEAFF
TGTGCCTGGAGTAGGGAGTCAGGGAACACTGAAGCTTTCTTT
>NA|NA|TRBJ1-5|TRBV5-1
CASSQVAGEPQHF
TGCGCCAGCAGCCAAGTCGCAGGAGAGCCCCAGCATTTT
>NA|NA|TRBJ2-5|TRBV6-5
CASHFEETQYF
TGTGCCAGCCACTTTGAAGAGACCCAGTACTTC
>NA|TRBD1|TRBJ2-7|TRBV29-1
CSVESTSGTGGYEQYF
TGCAGCGTTGAGAGTACCTCCGGGACAGGGGGCTACGAGCAGTACTTC
>NA|NA|TRBJ1-5|TRBV2
CASSEAGRVISPQHF
TGTGCCAGCAGTGAAGCGGGGAGAGTGATTTCGCCCCAGCATTTT
>NA|TRBD1|TRBJ2-1|TRBV7-2
CASSSDRPAMNEQFF
TGTGCCAGCAGCTCGGACAGGCCTGCTATGAATGAGCAGTTCTTC
>NA|TRBD1|TRBJ2-7|TRBV29-1
CSVLGQGDPGQYF
TGCAGCGTTCTGGGACAGGGGGATCCGGGGCAGTACTTC